Below, 13 T cell receptor beta chains from the same sample are listed, as sequenced in a study of T cells in localized non-small cell lung cancer. Here immunoSEQ multiplex PCR was the method, and the copy in TCRdb shows in-frame clones only, minus some. This table holds tens of thousands of clones, roughly 86% found once. The input for sequencing was peripheral blood, taken before any cancer treatment. Source of these receptors: a female donor at least 60 years old with stage I lung adenocarcinoma.

The rearrangement uses TRBV7-2 and TRBJ1-2; D gene uncertain. The CDR3 has 12 residues. Trimming took off 5 bases at V and 6 bases at J, with 10 bases between the two ends. Germline V gives CDR1 SGHTA, CDR2 FQGNSA. CDR3 in amino acids: CASSLGRNGYTF. CDR3 DNA: TGTGCCAGCAGCCTCGGACGTAATGGCTACACCTTC.

This chain connects TRBV9 to TRBJ2-7; 10 positions match TRBD1. This CDR3 has 17 amino acids. Losses at the gene ends were 3 bases for V and 0 bases for J; bases not matched to a gene: 9. The germline V gene has CDR1 SGDLS and CDR2 YYNGEE. The CDR3: CASSARPGQGSSYEQYF. CDR3 DNA sequence: TGTGCCAGCAGCGCCCGCCCGGGACAGGGGAGCTCCTACGAGCAGTACTTC.

This chain uses TRBV7-9 with TRBJ2-5; 9 bases match TRBD1. Trimming at V came to 3 bases and at J to 1 base, leaving 3 bases not matched to a gene. The CDR3 consists of 15 residues. Germline V CDR1 and CDR2: SEHNR, FQNEAQ (reference sequence). The CDR3 sequence is CASSFPGQGQETQYF. The CDR3 nucleotides are TGTGCCAGCAGCTTTCCGGGACAGGGCCAAGAGACCCAGTACTTC.

This clone was observed a single time. The chain has TRBV15 and TRBJ2-6, with TRBD2 as a possible D gene (6 bases). The CDR3 has 16 residues. Germline V gene data show CDR1 as LNHNV and CDR2 as YYDKDF (reference sequence). With 3 bases removed from V and 2 bases from J, the gap between germline ends came to 11 bases. CDR3 in amino acids: CATSSGTSPGANVLTF. In nucleotides, the CDR3 is TGTGCCACCAGCAGCGGGACTTCACCTGGGGCCAACGTCCTGACTTTC.

The chain has TRBV7-6 and TRBJ2-7, with 7 nucleotides matching TRBD1. Losses at the gene ends were 5 bases for V and 3 bases for J; bases not matched to a gene: 4. Germline CDR1 SGHVS, CDR2 FNYEAQ. The CDR3 sequence is 13 residues long. As DNA, the CDR3 is TGTGCCAGCAGCAGGGGACAGAACTACGAGCAGTACTTC. Its protein is CASSRGQNYEQYF.

This rearrangement joins TRBV11-2 to TRBJ2-2; TRBD1 is a possible D gene (6 bases). Trimming shortened V by 5 bases and J by 6 bases, and 13 bases separated the two germline ends. Germline V gene sequence: CDR1 SGHAT, CDR2 FQNNGV. The CDR3 is made up of 14 amino acids. The DNA of the CDR3 is TGTGCCAGCAGCACCGCCAGGGGATCCGGGGAGCTGTTTTTT. Translating it yields CASSTARGSGELFF. Using reference TRBV11-2 and TRBJ2-2 for the parts outside the CDR3, the full variable domain is EAGVAQSPRYKIIEKRQSVAFWCNPISGHATLYWYQQILGQGPKLLIQFQNNGVVDDSQLPKDRFSAERLKGVDSTLKIQPAKLEDSAVYLCASSTARGSGELFFGEGSRLTVL.

The genes are TRBV5-1 and TRBJ1-3; D is possibly TRBD1 (5 bases). The germline CDR1 and CDR2 sequences are SGHRS and YFSETQ. V was shortened by 4 bases and J by 4 bases, with 15 bases between the two germline ends. The CDR3 loop spans 15 amino acids. For the CDR3, the DNA is TGCGCCAGCAGCCCGTCAGGGAGTCAAGGAAACACCATATATTTT. It codes for CASSPSGSQGNTIYF.

J is TRBJ2-4 and V is TRBV10-3; 12 bases align to TRBD2. CDR3 length: 17 residues. The junction had 5 bases not matched to a gene; V was cut back by 0 bases and J by 5 bases. The V gene's germline CDR1 is ENHRY and CDR2 SYGVKD. The CDR3 bases are TGTGCCATCAGTGAGTCGCGGCTAGCGGGAGGGCAAAACATTCAGTACTTC. Translated, it gives CAISESRLAGGQNIQYF.

This chain joins TRBV10-1 and TRBJ2-1; 8 bases line up with TRBD2. The V gene end was trimmed by 0 bases and the J gene end by 8 bases; junction bases not matched to a gene: 12. Germline lookup yields CDR1 WNHNN and CDR2 SYGVQD (reference sequence). The CDR3 contains 17 residues. The CDR3 is CASSESIGGAVGHEQFF. The CDR3 bases are TGCGCCAGCAGTGAGTCGATCGGGGGGGCTGTCGGTCATGAGCAGTTCTTC.

In its sample, this clone was seen a few times. This chain uses TRBV19 with TRBJ1-5; D is unclear. The CDR3 runs 13 residues. V was pared by 5 bases and J by 6 bases, with 11 bases between. Germline V CDR1 and CDR2: LNHDA, SQIVND (reference sequence). CDR3 loop: CASSFGPFQPQHF. Here the CDR3 DNA reads TGTGCCAGTAGTTTCGGGCCCTTTCAGCCCCAGCATTTT.

The chain joins TRBV28 to TRBJ1-1; D gene ambiguous. Germline assignment: CDR1 MDHEN and CDR2 SYDVKM. Trimming shortened V by 1 base and J by 6 bases, and 6 bases separated the two germline ends. The CDR3 is 12 amino acids. The CDR3 coding sequence is TGTGCCAGCAGTTTATCACAGCCTGAAGCTTTCTTT. Translated: CASSLSQPEAFF. Full variable domain (rest looked up from reference TRBV28 and TRBJ1-1): DVKVTQSSRYLVKRTGEKVFLECVQDMDHENMFWYRQDPGLGLRLIYFSYDVKMKEKGDIPEGYSVSREKKERFSLILESASTNQTSMYLCASSLSQPEAFFGQGTRLTVV.

This chain joins TRBV19 and TRBJ1-1; TRBD1 is a possible D gene (5 bases). The CDR3 is made up of 13 amino acids. Trimming shortened V by 4 bases and J by 4 bases, and 10 bases separated the two germline ends. CDR1 and CDR2 from the germline V gene are LNHDA and SQIVND (reference sequence). The DNA for the CDR3 is TGTGCCAGTAGTACGCAGGGTGGCACTGAAGCTTTCTTT. Its translation: CASSTQGGTEAFF.

This clone occurred a few times. Distinct nucleotide sequences in the sample also encode this CDR3. J is TRBJ1-2 and V is TRBV6-1; no definite D call. The CDR3 contains 14 residues. V lost 1 base, J lost 4 bases, and 10 bases lay in between. From germline, CDR1 is MNHNS and CDR2 SASEGT. The CDR3: CASSEGSGRYGYTF. The CDR3 DNA reads as TGTGCCAGCAGTGAAGGATCCGGACGCTATGGCTACACCTTC.